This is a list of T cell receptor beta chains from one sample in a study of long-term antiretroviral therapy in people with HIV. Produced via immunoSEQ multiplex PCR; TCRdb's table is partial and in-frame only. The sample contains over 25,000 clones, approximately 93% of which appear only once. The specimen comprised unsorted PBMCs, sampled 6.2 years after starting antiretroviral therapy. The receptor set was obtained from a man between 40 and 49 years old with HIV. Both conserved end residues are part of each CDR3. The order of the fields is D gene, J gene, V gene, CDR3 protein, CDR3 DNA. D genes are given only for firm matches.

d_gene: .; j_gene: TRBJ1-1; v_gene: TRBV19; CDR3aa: CASSPGPSMNTEAFF; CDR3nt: TGTGCCAGTAGCCCGGGGCCAAGTATGAACACTGAAGCTTTCTTT
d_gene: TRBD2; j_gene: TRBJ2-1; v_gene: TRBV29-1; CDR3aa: CSVEVTGGYNEQFF; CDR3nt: TGCAGCGTTGAGGTGACGGGGGGCTACAATGAGCAGTTCTTC
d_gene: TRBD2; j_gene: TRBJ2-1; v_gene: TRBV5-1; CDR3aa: CASSLKSGGAVYNEQFF; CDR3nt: TGCGCCAGCAGCTTGAAGAGCGGGGGGGCCGTCTACAATGAGCAGTTCTTC
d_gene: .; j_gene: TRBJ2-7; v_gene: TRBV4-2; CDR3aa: CASSQDERGAYEQYF; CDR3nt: TGTGCCAGCAGCCAAGATGAGAGGGGGGCCTACGAGCAGTACTTC
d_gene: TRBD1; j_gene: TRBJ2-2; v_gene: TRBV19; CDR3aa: CASSIDWATGVFRAGELFF; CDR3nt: TGTGCCAGTAGTATAGACTGGGCGACAGGGGTTTTCAGAGCCGGGGAGCTGTTTTTT
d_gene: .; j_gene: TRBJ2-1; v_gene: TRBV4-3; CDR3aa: CASSQGALGIEQFF; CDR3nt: TGCGCCAGCAGCCAAGGGGCCCTGGGTATTGAGCAGTTCTTC
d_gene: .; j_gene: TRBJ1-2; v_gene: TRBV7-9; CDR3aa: CASSLVAEGRGYTF; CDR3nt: TGTGCCAGCAGCTTAGTGGCGGAGGGGAGAGGCTACACCTTC
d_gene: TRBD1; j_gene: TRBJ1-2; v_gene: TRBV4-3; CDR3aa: CASSQDRVGGAKGYTF; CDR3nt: TGCGCCAGCAGCCAAGATCGGGTAGGGGGCGCGAAGGGCTACACCTTC
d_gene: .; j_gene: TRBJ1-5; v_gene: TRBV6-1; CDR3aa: CASSAGQNNQPQHF; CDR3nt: TGTGCCAGCAGTGCCGGACAGAACAATCAGCCCCAGCATTTT
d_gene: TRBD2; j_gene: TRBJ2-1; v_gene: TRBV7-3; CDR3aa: CASSLGASGQNEQFF; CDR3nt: TGTGCCAGCAGCCTTGGGGCTAGCGGGCAGAATGAGCAGTTCTTC